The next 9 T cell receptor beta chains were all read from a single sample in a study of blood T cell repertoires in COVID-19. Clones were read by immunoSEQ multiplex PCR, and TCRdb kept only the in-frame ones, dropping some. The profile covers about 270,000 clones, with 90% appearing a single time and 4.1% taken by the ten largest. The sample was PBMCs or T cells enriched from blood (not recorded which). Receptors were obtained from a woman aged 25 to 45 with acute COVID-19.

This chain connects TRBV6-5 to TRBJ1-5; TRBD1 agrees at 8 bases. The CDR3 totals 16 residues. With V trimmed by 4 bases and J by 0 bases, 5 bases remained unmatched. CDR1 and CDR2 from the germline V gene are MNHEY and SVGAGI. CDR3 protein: CASSSYGQGSNQPQHF. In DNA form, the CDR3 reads TGTGCCAGCAGTTCATACGGACAGGGTAGCAATCAGCCCCAGCATTTT.

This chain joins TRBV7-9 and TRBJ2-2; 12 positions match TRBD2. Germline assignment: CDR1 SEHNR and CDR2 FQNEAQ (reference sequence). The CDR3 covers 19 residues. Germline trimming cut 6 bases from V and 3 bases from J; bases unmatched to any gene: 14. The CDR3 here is CASSKTGLAGSGDTGELFF. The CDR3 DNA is TGTGCCAGCAGTAAAACGGGACTAGCGGGTTCTGGGGACACCGGGGAGCTGTTTTTT.

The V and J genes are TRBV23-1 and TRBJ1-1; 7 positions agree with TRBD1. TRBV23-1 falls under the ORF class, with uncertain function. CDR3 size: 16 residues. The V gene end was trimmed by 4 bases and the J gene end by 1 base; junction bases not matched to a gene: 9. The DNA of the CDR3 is TGCGCCAGCAGTCCCCCGGCACAGGGGAAGAACACTGAAGCTTTCTTT. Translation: CASSPPAQGKNTEAFF.

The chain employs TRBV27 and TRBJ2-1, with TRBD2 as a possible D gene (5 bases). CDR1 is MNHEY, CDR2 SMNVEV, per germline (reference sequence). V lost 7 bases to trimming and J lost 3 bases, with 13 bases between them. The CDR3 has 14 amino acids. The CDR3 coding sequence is TGTGCCAGCATGGCGGGCGGCGACTACAATGAGCAGTTCTTC. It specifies CASMAGGDYNEQFF.

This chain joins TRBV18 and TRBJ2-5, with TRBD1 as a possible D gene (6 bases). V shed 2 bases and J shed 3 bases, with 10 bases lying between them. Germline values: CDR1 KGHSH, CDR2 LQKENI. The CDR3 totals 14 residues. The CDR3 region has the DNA TGTGCCAGCTCACCAACAGGGAACGAAGAGACCCAGTACTTC. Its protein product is CASSPTGNEETQYF.

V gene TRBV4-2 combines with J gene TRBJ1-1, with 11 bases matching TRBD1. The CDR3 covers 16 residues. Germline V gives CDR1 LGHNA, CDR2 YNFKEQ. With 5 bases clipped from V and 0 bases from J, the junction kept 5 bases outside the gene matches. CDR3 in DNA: TGTGCCAGCAGCGACCGGGACAGGGGGATGAACACTGAAGCTTTCTTT. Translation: CASSDRDRGMNTEAFF.

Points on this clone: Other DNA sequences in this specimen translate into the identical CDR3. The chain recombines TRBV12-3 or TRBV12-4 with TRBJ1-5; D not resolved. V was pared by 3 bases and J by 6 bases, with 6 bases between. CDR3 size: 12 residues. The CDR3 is CASSLSGQPQHF. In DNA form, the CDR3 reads TGTGCCAGCAGTTTGTCCGGTCAGCCCCAGCATTTT.

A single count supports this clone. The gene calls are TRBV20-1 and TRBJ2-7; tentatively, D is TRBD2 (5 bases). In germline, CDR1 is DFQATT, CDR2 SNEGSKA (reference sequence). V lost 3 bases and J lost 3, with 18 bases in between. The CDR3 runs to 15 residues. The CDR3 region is CSASLSGQRLYEQYF. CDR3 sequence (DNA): TGCAGTGCTAGTCTCAGCGGCCAGAGGCTCTACGAGCAGTACTTC.

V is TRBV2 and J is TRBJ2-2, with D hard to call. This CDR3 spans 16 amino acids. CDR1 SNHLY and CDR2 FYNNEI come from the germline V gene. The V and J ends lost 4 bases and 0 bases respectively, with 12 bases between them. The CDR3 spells CASSGLHQTNTGELFF. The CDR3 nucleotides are TGTGCCAGCAGTGGGTTGCACCAGACGAACACCGGGGAGCTGTTTTTT. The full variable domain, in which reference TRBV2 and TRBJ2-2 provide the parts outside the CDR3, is EPEVTQTPSHQVTQMGQEVILRCVPISNHLYFYWYRQILGQKVEFLVSFYNNEISEKSEIFDDQFSVERPDGSNFTLKIRSTKLEDSAMYFCASSGLHQTNTGELFFGEGSRLTVL.